The present T cell receptor beta chain was sequenced within a study of T cells in Graves' hyperthyroidism and ophthalmopathy. Amplified regions were TCR beta CDR3 sequences from RNA transcripts. An initial round of RT-PCR targeting the TCR CDR3 relied on the HTBI primer set. From the multiplex PCR reads, TCRdb called clonotypes with MiXCR, one entry per CDR3 protein. The sample has roughly 740,000 distinct CDR3 sequences, 16% seen once; the top ten hold about 8.4%. This clonotype has at least ten counts. Germline V gives CDR1 SGHTA, CDR2 FQGTGA. The CDR3 length is 15 residues. Trimming cost V 5 bases and J 0 bases, with 11 bases left between them.

This receptor was taken from a man younger than 30 with Graves' hyperthyroidism. The source material was blood. The rearrangement uses TRBV7-3 and TRBJ2-1; weak D call: TRBD1 (5 bases). This CDR3 reads CASSPRVSSYNEQFF. The CDR3 region has the DNA TGTGCCAGCAGCCCCAGGGTAAGCTCCTACAATGAGCAGTTCTTC.